Each of the 22 T cell receptor beta chains below was sequenced from the same sample in a study of type 1 regulatory T cells. TCRdb independently ran MiXCR on the reads; one entry per CDR3 protein. The sample consists of about 100,000 distinct CDR3 sequences, 25% to 40% of them appearing once. Material: CD4+ T cells, either the whole sample or a sorted fraction (not recorded which). These receptors came from a human donor in good health.

This chain uses TRBV7-9 with TRBJ2-1; D is undetermined. Trimming took 5 bases from V and 4 from J, leaving 6 bases between them. This CDR3 region has 12 residues. The V gene's germline CDR1 is SEHNR and CDR2 FQNEAQ (reference sequence). As DNA, the CDR3 is TGTGCCAGCAGCGGTGGGTACAATGAGCAGTTCTTC. Translated, it gives CASSGGYNEQFF.

This clonotype was seen only a few times. This chain joins TRBV30 and TRBJ1-5, with D uncertain. Per the germline V gene, CDR1 is GTSNPN and CDR2 is SVGIG (reference sequence). CDR3 length equals 13 residues. Trimming shortened V by 0 bases and J by 2 bases, and 5 bases separated the two germline ends. CDR3 sequence reads: CAWSVSGNQPQHF. In DNA form, the CDR3 reads TGTGCCTGGAGTGTATCCGGCAATCAGCCCCAGCATTTT. Together with reference TRBV30 and TRBJ1-5, the CDR3 gives the full variable domain: SQTIHQWPATLVQPVGSPLSLECTVEGTSNPNLYWYRQAAGRGLQLLFYSVGIGQISSEVPQNLSASRPQDRQFILSSKKLLLSDSGFYLCAWSVSGNQPQHFGDGTRLSIL.

This clonotype has just a few counts. The chain carries TRBV4-1 and TRBJ1-1; a weak D match, TRBD1 (6 bases). In germline, CDR1 is MGHRA, CDR2 YSYEKL. V lost 1 base and J 5 bases, leaving 17 bases between the germline ends. The CDR3 extends over 16 amino acids. CDR3 loop: CASSQVAGHSKTEAFF. DNA for the CDR3: TGCGCCAGCAGCCAAGTCGCGGGACACTCAAAGACTGAAGCTTTCTTT.

There are a few counts of this clonotype. The rearrangement joins TRBV29-1 to TRBJ2-7; 9 positions match TRBD2. J lost 5 bases, V lost 5 bases, and 10 bases had no gene match. CDR1 is SQVTM and CDR2 is ANQGSEA in the germline V gene. This CDR3 is built from 14 residues. CDR3 DNA sequence: TGCAGCGTTCTGACTAGCGGTTGGGGGAACGAGCAGTACTTC. As protein: CSVLTSGWGNEQYF.

This clonotype was counted a few times. DNA of the CDR3: TGTGCCATCAGGCAGGGAAGTGAAGGGTTAGGGGAGCAGTACTTC. Its protein is CAIRQGSEGLGEQYF. The J gene is TRBJ2-7, the V gene TRBV10-3; a possible D gene is TRBD1 (5 bases). Germline CDR1 reads ENHRY; CDR2 reads SYGVKD. Trimming shortened V by 6 bases and J by 7 bases, and 22 bases separated the two germline ends. CDR3 size: 15 residues.

The gene calls are TRBV29-1 and TRBJ2-2, with a possible D match to TRBD2 (6 bases). Germline CDR1 and CDR2: SQVTM and ANQGSEA. With 6 bases removed from V and 1 base from J, the gap between germline ends came to 6 bases. The length of the CDR3 is 12 residues. In DNA, the CDR3 is TGCAGCGTAGCGGGGAACACCGGGGAGCTGTTTTTT. Protein product: CSVAGNTGELFF.

The table lists this clonotype with a few counts. The rearrangement joins TRBV20-1 to TRBJ1-6, with 7 bases identical to TRBD1. Germline values: CDR1 DFQATT, CDR2 SNEGSKA (reference sequence). V lost 3 bases, J lost 10 bases, and 6 bases stayed unmatched. This CDR3 has 13 residues. The CDR3 region has the DNA TGCAGTGCTAGCCCCCAGGGGGACTCACCCCTCCACTTT. Protein sequence: CSASPQGDSPLHF.

This clonotype has just a few counts. V usage is TRBV6-5 and J usage is TRBJ2-1; 12 nucleotides line up with TRBD2. The CDR3 contains 17 residues. The J segment lost 7 bases and the V segment lost 1 base, leaving 8 bases of the junction unmatched. In germline, CDR1 is MNHEY, CDR2 SVGAGI. CDR3 bases: TGTGCCAGCAGTTACTTGCTAGCGGGAGGGCGGGGAAATGAGCAGTTCTTC. As protein: CASSYLLAGGRGNEQFF.

This clonotype was seen a handful of times. The V and J genes are TRBV6-6 and TRBJ2-1; D is perhaps TRBD1 (5 bases). Germline CDR1 is MNHNY and CDR2 is SVGAGI (reference sequence). This CDR3 has 13 amino acids. Between the trimmed V and J ends, which lost 4 bases and 7 bases, there was a span of 11 bases. CDR3 sequence: CASSSGLGNEQFF. In DNA form, the CDR3 reads TGTGCCAGCAGTTCAGGGTTGGGGAATGAGCAGTTCTTC.

This clonotype has more than one count but fewer than ten. The chain has TRBV7-2 and TRBJ2-7; D is ambiguous. With 3 bases removed from V and 0 bases from J, the gap between germline ends came to 9 bases. The CDR3 length is 14 residues. Germline values: CDR1 SGHTA, CDR2 FQGNSA. In DNA, the CDR3 is TGTGCCAGCAGCTTGGCTACGGTCTCCTACGAGCAGTACTTC. Its translation: CASSLATVSYEQYF.

The chain carries TRBV29-1 and TRBJ2-7, with TRBD1 as a possible D gene (5 bases). CDR1 is SQVTM and CDR2 is ANQGSEA in the germline V gene. Trimming removed 4 bases from V and 2 bases from J, with 15 bases in between. The CDR3 runs to 14 residues. The CDR3 bases are TGCAGCGTTGCATTACAGGTTTCCCCCTACGAGCAGTACTTC. Amino acids: CSVALQVSPYEQYF.

The chain is built from TRBV29-1 and TRBJ2-3, with D possibly TRBD1 on 6 matching bases. The ends were cut back, 6 bases at V and 5 bases at J, with 21 bases in the middle. Germline-derived CDR1 and CDR2 are SQVTM and ANQGSEA. CDR3 length: 15 amino acids. CDR3 DNA sequence: TGCAGCGTCGGTGGTAATTGGGGGCAGGGAGATACGCAGTATTTT. Amino acid sequence: CSVGGNWGQGDTQYF.

This rearrangement joins TRBV7-9 to TRBJ2-3; D is unresolved. V gave up 0 bases and J gave up 5 bases, with 6 bases separating them. The CDR3 is 13 residues long. Germline V gene lookup returns CDR1 SEHNR and CDR2 FQNEAQ (reference sequence). Written as DNA, the CDR3 is TGTGCCAGCAGCTTAGCCACGGAAGATACGCAGTATTTT. It is translated as CASSLATEDTQYF.

This rearrangement joins TRBV15 to TRBJ2-7; D could derive from TRBD1 or TRBD2 (5 bases each). V was shortened by 0 bases and J by 4 bases, with 19 bases between the two germline ends. Germline V gives CDR1 LNHNV, CDR2 YYDKDF (reference sequence). The CDR3 spans 17 residues. The CDR3, as DNA: TGTGCCACCAGCAGAGAACCAGGTGGGACCAGCCTTTACGAGCAGTACTTC. Translated, it gives CATSREPGGTSLYEQYF.

The chain combines TRBV19 with TRBJ2-1, with a weak D call TRBD1 (6 bases). This CDR3 contains 15 residues. V shed 6 bases and J shed 0 bases, with 12 bases lying between them. Germline V gene sequence: CDR1 LNHDA, CDR2 SQIVND (reference sequence). The CDR3 DNA sequence: TGTGCCAGTAGCCACATAGGGGGCTCCTACAATGAGCAGTTCTTC. This sequence encodes CASSHIGGSYNEQFF.

This clonotype has only one observation. The gene calls are TRBV5-4 and TRBJ2-3, with 11 bases matching TRBD2. The CDR3 is made up of 18 amino acids. J lost 0 bases, V lost 0 bases, and 6 bases had no gene match. Germline V gene lookup returns CDR1 SGHNT and CDR2 YYREEE (reference sequence). This CDR3 is CASSLEVGLAGSTDTQYF. The CDR3 DNA follows: TGTGCCAGCAGCTTGGAGGTAGGACTAGCGGGCAGCACAGATACGCAGTATTTT.

This clonotype was seen just once. The rearrangement links TRBV7-2 to TRBJ2-7; perhaps TRBD1 as D (5 bases). This CDR3 is 14 amino acids long. The V and J ends lost 5 bases and 2 bases respectively, with 13 bases between them. Germline V gene data show CDR1 as SGHTA and CDR2 as FQGNSA. CDR3 loop: CASSPDRNTYEQYF. CDR3 DNA: TGTGCCAGCAGCCCTGACAGAAATACCTACGAGCAGTACTTC.

A remark on this clonotype: A read error may explain this, as a much larger clone is one base away. The genes are TRBV10-3 and TRBJ2-5; 8 nucleotides match TRBD1. The V gene's germline CDR1 is ENHRY and CDR2 SYGVKD. This CDR3 has 15 residues. The DNA for the CDR3 is TGTGCCACCCAAGACAGGGGTGCTAACCAAGAGATCCAGTACTTC. Residues: CATQDRGANQEIQYF.

A few counts support this clonotype. The chain uses TRBV7-8 and TRBJ2-7; D not resolved. The CDR3 is 14 amino acids. V lost 3 bases and J 2 bases, leaving 11 bases between the germline ends. Germline values: CDR1 SGHVS, CDR2 FQNEAQ. The CDR3: CASSFSGDTYEQYF. The DNA of the CDR3 is TGTGCCAGCAGCTTTTCTGGGGATACCTACGAGCAGTACTTC.

The chain links TRBV7-2 to TRBJ2-1; D remains unclear. Per the germline V gene, CDR1 is SGHTA and CDR2 is FQGNSA. The CDR3 has 15 residues. The germline V and J ends were trimmed by 0 bases and 5 bases, with 11 bases remaining between them. The DNA for the CDR3 is TGTGCCAGCAGCTTAGCGTGCTCGGGCAACAATGAGCAGTTCTTC. Protein: CASSLACSGNNEQFF.

This clonotype has just a few counts. V is TRBV13 and J is TRBJ2-7; perhaps TRBD2 as D (6 bases). Per germline, CDR1 PRHDT and CDR2 FYEKMQ (reference sequence). V was cut by 9 bases and J by 0 bases, with 15 bases left in between. This CDR3 is built from 14 residues. The chain's CDR3 is CASKAGLISYEQYF. For the CDR3, the DNA is TGTGCCAGTAAGGCCGGACTAATCTCCTACGAGCAGTACTTC. The variable domain in full, completed from reference TRBV13 and TRBJ2-7, reads AAGVIQSPRHLIKEKRETATLKCYPIPRHDTVYWYQQGPGQDPQFLISFYEKMQSDKGSIPDRFSAQQFSDYHSELNMSSLELGDSALYFCASKAGLISYEQYFGPGTRLTVT.

The V and J genes are TRBV4-1 and TRBJ1-2; 8 positions match TRBD1. J gave up 2 bases and V 1 base, and 0 bases lay outside the gene matches. The germline V gene has CDR1 MGHRA and CDR2 YSYEKL. The CDR3 length is 14 residues. CDR3 in DNA: TGCGCCAGCAGCCAAGGGACAGGGAACTATGGCTACACCTTC. Its protein product is CASSQGTGNYGYTF.